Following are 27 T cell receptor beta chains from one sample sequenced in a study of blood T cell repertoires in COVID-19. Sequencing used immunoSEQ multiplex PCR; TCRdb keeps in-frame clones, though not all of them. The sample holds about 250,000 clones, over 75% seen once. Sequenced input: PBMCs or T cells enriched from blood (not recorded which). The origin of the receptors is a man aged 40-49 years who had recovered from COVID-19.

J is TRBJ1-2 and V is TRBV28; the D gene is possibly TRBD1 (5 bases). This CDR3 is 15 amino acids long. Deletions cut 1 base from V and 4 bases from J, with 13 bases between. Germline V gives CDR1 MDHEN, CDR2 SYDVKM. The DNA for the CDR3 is TGTGCCAGCAGTTTATCTCAGGGTATGAGCTATGGCTACACCTTC. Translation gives CASSLSQGMSYGYTF.

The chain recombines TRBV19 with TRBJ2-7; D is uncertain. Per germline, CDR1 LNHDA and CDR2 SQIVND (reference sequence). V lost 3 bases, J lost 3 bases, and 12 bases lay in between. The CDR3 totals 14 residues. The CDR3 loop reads CASSIIHLDYEQYF. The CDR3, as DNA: TGTGCCAGTAGTATCATACACCTAGACTACGAGCAGTACTTC.

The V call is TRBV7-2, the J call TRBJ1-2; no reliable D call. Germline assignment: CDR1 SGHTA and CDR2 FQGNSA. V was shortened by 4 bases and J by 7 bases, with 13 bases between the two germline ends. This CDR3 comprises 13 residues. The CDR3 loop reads CASSSSPGPGYTF. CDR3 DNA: TGTGCCAGCAGCTCGTCTCCAGGTCCTGGCTACACCTTC.

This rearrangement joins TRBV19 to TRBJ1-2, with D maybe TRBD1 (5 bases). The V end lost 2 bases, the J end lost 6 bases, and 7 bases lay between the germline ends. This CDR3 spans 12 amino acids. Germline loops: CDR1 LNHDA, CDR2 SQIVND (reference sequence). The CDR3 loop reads CASSIRGNGYTF. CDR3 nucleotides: TGTGCCAGTAGTATAAGGGGTAATGGCTACACCTTC. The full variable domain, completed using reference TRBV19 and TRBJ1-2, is DGGITQSPKYLFRKEGQNVTLSCEQNLNHDAMYWYRQDPGQGLRLIYYSQIVNDFQKGDIAEGYSVSREKKESFPLTVTSAQKNPTAFYLCASSIRGNGYTFGSGTRLTVV.

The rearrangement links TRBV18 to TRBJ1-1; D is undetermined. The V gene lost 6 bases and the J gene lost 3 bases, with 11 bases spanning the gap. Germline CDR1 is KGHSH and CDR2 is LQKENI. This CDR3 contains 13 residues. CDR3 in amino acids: CASSREGDTEAFF. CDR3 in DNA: TGTGCCAGCTCTCGGGAAGGCGACACTGAAGCTTTCTTT.

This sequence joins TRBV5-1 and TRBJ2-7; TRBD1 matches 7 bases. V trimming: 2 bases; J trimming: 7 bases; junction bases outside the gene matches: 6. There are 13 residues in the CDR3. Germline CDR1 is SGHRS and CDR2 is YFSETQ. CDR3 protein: CASSFEGAGEQYF. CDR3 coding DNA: TGCGCCAGCAGCTTTGAGGGGGCTGGAGAGCAGTACTTC. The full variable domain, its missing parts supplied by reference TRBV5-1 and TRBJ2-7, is KAGVTQTPRYLIKTRGQQVTLSCSPISGHRSVSWYQQTPGQGLQFLFEYFSETQRNKGNFPGRFSGRQFSNSRSEMNVSTLELGDSALYLCASSFEGAGEQYFGPGTRLTVT.

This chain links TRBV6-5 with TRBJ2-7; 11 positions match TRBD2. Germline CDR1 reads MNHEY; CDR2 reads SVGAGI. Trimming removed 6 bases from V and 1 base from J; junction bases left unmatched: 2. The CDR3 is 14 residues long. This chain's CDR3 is CASRASGRSYEQYF. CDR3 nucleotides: TGTGCCAGCAGAGCTAGCGGGAGGTCCTACGAGCAGTACTTC.

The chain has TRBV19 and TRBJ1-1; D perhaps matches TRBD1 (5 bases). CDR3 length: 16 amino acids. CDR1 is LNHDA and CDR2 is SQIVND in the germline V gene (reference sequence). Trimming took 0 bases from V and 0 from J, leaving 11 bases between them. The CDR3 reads CASSIDTGGMNTEAFF. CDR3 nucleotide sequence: TGTGCCAGTAGTATAGATACCGGGGGTATGAACACTGAAGCTTTCTTT. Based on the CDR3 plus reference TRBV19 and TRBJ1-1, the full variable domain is DGGITQSPKYLFRKEGQNVTLSCEQNLNHDAMYWYRQDPGQGLRLIYYSQIVNDFQKGDIAEGYSVSREKKESFPLTVTSAQKNPTAFYLCASSIDTGGMNTEAFFGQGTRLTVV.

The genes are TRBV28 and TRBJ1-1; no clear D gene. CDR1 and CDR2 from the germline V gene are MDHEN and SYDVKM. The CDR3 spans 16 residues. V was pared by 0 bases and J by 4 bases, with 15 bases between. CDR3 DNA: TGTGCCAGCAGTTTATGGTGGGGATCCGAGGGCACTGAAGCTTTCTTT. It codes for CASSLWWGSEGTEAFF.

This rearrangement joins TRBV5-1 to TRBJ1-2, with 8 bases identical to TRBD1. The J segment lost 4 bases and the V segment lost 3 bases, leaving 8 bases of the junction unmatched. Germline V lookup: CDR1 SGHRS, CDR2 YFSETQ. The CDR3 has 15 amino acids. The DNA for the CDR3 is TGCGCCAGCAGCTCGGATGGACAGGGTGGCTATGGCTACACCTTC. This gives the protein CASSSDGQGGYGYTF.

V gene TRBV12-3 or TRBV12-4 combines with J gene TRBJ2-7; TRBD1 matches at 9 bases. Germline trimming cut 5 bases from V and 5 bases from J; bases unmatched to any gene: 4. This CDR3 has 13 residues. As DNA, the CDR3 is TGTGCCAGCAGTCCAACAGGGGGCCACGAGCAGTACTTC. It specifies CASSPTGGHEQYF.

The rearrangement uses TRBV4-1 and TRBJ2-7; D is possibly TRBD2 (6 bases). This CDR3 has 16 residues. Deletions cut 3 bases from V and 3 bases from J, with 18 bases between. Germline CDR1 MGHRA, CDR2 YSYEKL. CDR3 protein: CASSHAEGLFLYEQYF. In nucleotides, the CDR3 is TGCGCCAGCAGCCATGCGGAGGGGCTATTCCTCTACGAGCAGTACTTC.

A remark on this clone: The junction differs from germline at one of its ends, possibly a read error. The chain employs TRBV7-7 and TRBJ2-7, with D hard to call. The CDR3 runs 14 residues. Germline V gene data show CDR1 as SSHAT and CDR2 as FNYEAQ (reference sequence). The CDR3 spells CASSPNSRPYEQYF. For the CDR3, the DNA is TGTGCTAGCAGCCCTAACAGTCGGCCCTACGAGCAGTACTTC.

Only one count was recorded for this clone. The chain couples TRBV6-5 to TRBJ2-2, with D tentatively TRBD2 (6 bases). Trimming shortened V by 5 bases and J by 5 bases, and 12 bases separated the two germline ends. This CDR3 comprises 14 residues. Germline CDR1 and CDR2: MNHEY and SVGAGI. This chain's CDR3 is CASSTPGGTGELFF. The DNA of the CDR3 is TGTGCCAGCAGTACCCCCGGGGGTACCGGGGAGCTGTTTTTT.

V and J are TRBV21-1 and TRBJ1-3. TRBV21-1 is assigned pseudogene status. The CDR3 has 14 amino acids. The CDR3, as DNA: TGTGCCAGCAGCGCTCGGGGTGATGGAAACACCATATATTTT. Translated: CASSARGDGNTIYF.

The CDR3 sequence is CASVSGQANQPQHF. The DNA for the CDR3 is TGTGCCAGCGTTAGTGGACAGGCTAATCAGCCCCAGCATTTT. The rearrangement uses TRBV28 and TRBJ1-5; 7 bases map to TRBD1. Trimming at V came to 8 bases and at J to 4 bases, leaving 8 bases not matched to a gene. CDR1 MDHEN and CDR2 SYDVKM come from the germline V gene. CDR3 size: 14 residues. Drawing the rest from reference TRBV28 and TRBJ1-5, the complete variable domain is DVKVTQSSRYLVKRTGEKVFLECVQDMDHENMFWYRQDPGLGLRLIYFSYDVKMKEKGDIPEGYSVSREKKERFSLILESASTNQTSMYLCASVSGQANQPQHFGDGTRLSIL.

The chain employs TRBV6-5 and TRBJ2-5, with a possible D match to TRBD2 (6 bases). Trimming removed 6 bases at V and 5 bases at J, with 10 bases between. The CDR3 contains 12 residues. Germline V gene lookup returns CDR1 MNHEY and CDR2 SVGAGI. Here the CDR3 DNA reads TGTGCCAGCAGAACTAGCCGGGAGACCCAGTACTTC. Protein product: CASRTSRETQYF.

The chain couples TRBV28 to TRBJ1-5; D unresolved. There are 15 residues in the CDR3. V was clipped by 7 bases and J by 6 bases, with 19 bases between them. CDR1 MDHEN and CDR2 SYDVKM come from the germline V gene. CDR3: CASIASAGGSQPQHF. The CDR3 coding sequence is TGTGCCAGCATTGCGTCGGCAGGTGGTTCTCAGCCCCAGCATTTT.

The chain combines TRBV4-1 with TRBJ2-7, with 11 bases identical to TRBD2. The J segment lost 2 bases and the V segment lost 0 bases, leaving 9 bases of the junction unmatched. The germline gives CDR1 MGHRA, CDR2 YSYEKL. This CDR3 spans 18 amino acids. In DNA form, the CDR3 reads TGCGCCAGCAGCCAAGAATGGACTAGCGGGTCCCGCCCCTACGAGCAGTACTTC. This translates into CASSQEWTSGSRPYEQYF.

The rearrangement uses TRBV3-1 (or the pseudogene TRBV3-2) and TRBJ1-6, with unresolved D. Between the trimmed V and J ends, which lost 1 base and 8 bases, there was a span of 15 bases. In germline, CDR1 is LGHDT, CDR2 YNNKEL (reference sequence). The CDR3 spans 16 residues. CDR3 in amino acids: CASSQGMGGRHSPLHF. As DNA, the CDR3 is TGTGCCAGCAGCCAAGGAATGGGAGGGAGGCATTCACCCCTCCACTTT.

The CDR3 sequence is CASSLTSGREQYF. CDR3 coding DNA: TGTGCCAGCAGCTTGACTAGCGGCCGCGAGCAGTACTTC. V is TRBV5-6 and J is TRBJ2-7; 8 nucleotides match TRBD2. The V gene end was trimmed by 1 base and the J gene end by 6 bases; junction bases not matched to a gene: 3. Germline V gene lookup returns CDR1 SGHDT and CDR2 YYEEEE. The CDR3 contains 13 residues.

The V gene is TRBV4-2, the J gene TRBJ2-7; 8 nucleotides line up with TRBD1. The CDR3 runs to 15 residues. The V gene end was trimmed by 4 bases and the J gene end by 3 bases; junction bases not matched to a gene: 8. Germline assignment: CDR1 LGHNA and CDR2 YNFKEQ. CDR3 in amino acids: CASSPTGTGLYEQYF. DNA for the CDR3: TGTGCCAGCAGCCCGACCGGGACAGGCCTCTACGAGCAGTACTTC.

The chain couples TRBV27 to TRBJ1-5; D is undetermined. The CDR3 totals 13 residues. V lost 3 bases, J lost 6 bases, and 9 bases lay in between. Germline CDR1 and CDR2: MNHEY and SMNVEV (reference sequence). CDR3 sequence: CASSFTSSQPQHF. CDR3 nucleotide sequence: TGTGCCAGCAGTTTTACGTCGAGTCAGCCCCAGCATTTT.

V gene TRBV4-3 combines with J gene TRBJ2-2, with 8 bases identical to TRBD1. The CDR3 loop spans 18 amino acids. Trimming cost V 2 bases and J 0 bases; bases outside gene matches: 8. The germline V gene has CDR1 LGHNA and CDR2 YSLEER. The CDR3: CASSQTTDRATNTGELFF. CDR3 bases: TGCGCCAGCAGCCAAACAACGGACAGGGCAACGAACACCGGGGAGCTGTTTTTT.

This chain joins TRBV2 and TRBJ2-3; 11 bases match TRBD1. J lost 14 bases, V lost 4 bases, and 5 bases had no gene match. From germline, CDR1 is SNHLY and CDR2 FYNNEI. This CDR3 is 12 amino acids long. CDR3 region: CASSAWTGGLYF. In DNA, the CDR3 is TGTGCCAGCAGTGCTTGGACAGGGGGCTTGTATTTT.

The CDR3 nucleotides read TGTGCCAGCAGCATGGGGCCGGGACTAGCGGGGAATGAGCAGTTCTTC. Amino acid sequence: CASSMGPGLAGNEQFF. The V gene is TRBV13, the J gene TRBJ2-1; 13 bases agree with TRBD2. J was trimmed by 7 bases and V by 5 bases; bases with no gene match: 8. The CDR3 totals 16 residues. CDR1 and CDR2 (germline): PRHDT, FYEKMQ (reference sequence).

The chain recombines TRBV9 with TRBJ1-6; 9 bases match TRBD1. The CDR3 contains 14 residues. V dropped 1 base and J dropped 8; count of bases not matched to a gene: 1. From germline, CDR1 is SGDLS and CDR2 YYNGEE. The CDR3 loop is CASSVRQGDSPLHF. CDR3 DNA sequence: TGTGCCAGCAGCGTACGACAGGGGGATTCACCCCTCCACTTT.